These T cell receptor beta chains were read from a single sample in a study of PD-L1 blockade in urothelial cancer. This table comes from immunoSEQ multiplex PCR, and its TCRdb copy is limited to in-frame clones, with some not included. The sample includes some 66,000 clones, roughly 86% of them seen just once. The sample consisted of PBMCs, taken around atezolizumab (anti-PD-L1) treatment. The receptor source for this set is a man aged 55 to 70 with urothelial cancer. CDR3s leave out the opening cysteine and the closing phenylalanine or tryptophan.

v_call	cdr3_aa
TRBV5-1	ASSLNLANYGYT
TRBV7-9	ASSFLDGSYNEQF
TRBV11-2	ASSFSFRAF
TRBV5-1	ASSSQGAAGTGELF
TRBV6-5	ASSYSRLRDTGELF
TRBV7-6	ASRSPGGPLH
TRBV11-2	ASSSTALGDTQY
TRBV29-1	SVEASGLASNEQF
TRBV5-1	ASTWAGKFADTQY
TRBV5-4	ASSDRGYSTDTQY
TRBV7-9	ASSVTENTEAF
TRBV5-6	ASSLRLNVGQPQH
TRBV28	ASSSHGQGSNEKLF
TRBV5-1	ASSGGATYNEQF
TRBV5-1	ASSWDRSYEQY
TRBV7-9	ASSPRTDAYGYT
TRBV9	ASSVDPQGAQETQY
TRBV6-5	ASSYRGVRTDTQY
TRBV6-5	ASNRGSGVGEQY
TRBV5-1	ASSLGQGFETQY
TRBV5-4	ASSLQGGGTEAF
TRBV5-1	ASSLGLAGGMYQETQY
TRBV9	ASSVGGQGQETQY
TRBV7-9	ASSPRDRIYNEQF
TRBV18	ASAKGGQGGTEAF
TRBV30	AWLAEEGTEAF
TRBV7-8	ASSPQGNTIY
TRBV5-4	ASSFGQRTAGYT
TRBV5-6	ASSFLGAAGELF
TRBV5-1	ASSTDRGHGYT
TRBV28	ASSTGGRHGNTIY
TRBV2	ASKAADTQY
TRBV6-1	ASKGVLASETQY
TRBV10-2	ASKTDRESYEQY
TRBV9	ASSVEQGGPTNEKLF
TRBV7-3	ASIASGGEEETQY
TRBV28	ASREGGRVLSPLH
TRBV7-9	ASSEGQGATDTQY
TRBV27	ATSSGGQPYEQY
TRBV7-9	ASSLGTLLQETQY
TRBV7-7	ASSPGLADEETQY
TRBV9	ASSVGDRVGYEQY
TRBV5-1	ASSSGGRLYNSPLH
TRBV11-1	ASSLDRGFPYEQY
TRBV25-1	ASSEEGWSYGYT
TRBV9	ASSARWGVGNTIY